A selection of T cell receptor beta chains follows, all from one sample in a study of CD8 T cells in ankylosing spondylitis. MiXCR was run by TCRdb on the 5' RACE reads, yielding one entry per CDR3 protein. The table shows about 150,000 distinct CDR3 sequences, with approximately 44% occurring only once. Sample: synovial fluid, either unsorted or a sorted T cell fraction (not recorded which). These receptors were collected from a male donor with ankylosing spondylitis. CDR3s include the opening cysteine and the closing phenylalanine or tryptophan. D genes are given only for firm matches.

CDR3	V	J	D
CASSLRDYSNQPQHF	TRBV18	TRBJ1-5	NA
CASRRWSFYEQYF	TRBV2	TRBJ2-7	NA
CSANPRPQVNYEQYF	TRBV20-1	TRBJ2-7	NA
CASRTRPDTSYEQYF	TRBV7-2	TRBJ2-7	NA
CASSLGAGSYNEQFF	TRBV7-9	TRBJ2-1	NA
CASSLETGWDHNEQFF	TRBV11-2	TRBJ2-1	TRBD1
CASSRFSWVRNQPQHF	TRBV12-3/TRBV12-4	TRBJ1-5	NA
CASSFQGLAGWQETQYF	TRBV28	TRBJ2-5	TRBD2
CASTPGEPSYNEQFF	TRBV6-1	TRBJ2-1	NA
CASSPGQGSMNTEAFF	TRBV12-3/TRBV12-4	TRBJ1-1	TRBD1
CASTWTESLEAFF	TRBV6-1	TRBJ1-1	NA
CSARGDRENYEQYF	TRBV20-1	TRBJ2-7	TRBD1
CASSLAHTEAFF	TRBV7-9	TRBJ1-1	NA
CASSFGQGVQYF	TRBV12-3/TRBV12-4	TRBJ2-3	TRBD1
CASSSLGGYTF	TRBV6-5	TRBJ1-2	NA
CSAREDRGYNEQFF	TRBV20-1	TRBJ2-1	TRBD1
CASSLVAGGYTQYF	TRBV27	TRBJ2-3	TRBD2
CASSDPATREQYF	TRBV7-2	TRBJ2-7	NA
CASGDPRYYEQYF	TRBV12-3/TRBV12-4	TRBJ2-7	NA
CASSLVWGNRAYGYTF	TRBV7-9	TRBJ1-2	NA
CASSFITSGDEQYF	TRBV5-5	TRBJ2-7	NA
CASSPKTGLNTEAFF	TRBV13	TRBJ1-1	NA
CASRLAGDHEQYF	TRBV3-1	TRBJ2-7	TRBD2
CASSLVHGDGYTF	TRBV11-2	TRBJ1-2	NA
CASTNRGRGLNEKLFF	TRBV28	TRBJ1-4	TRBD1
CASSPLPDEKLFF	TRBV5-1	TRBJ1-4	NA
CASSFDSRGHNEKLFF	TRBV12-3/TRBV12-4	TRBJ1-4	NA
CASRESSGRETQYF	TRBV19	TRBJ2-5	TRBD2
CASSQDLGAANEKLFF	TRBV4-3	TRBJ1-4	NA
CASRRTETTYNEQFF	TRBV12-3/TRBV12-4	TRBJ2-1	NA
CASSLRTSGVWKTQYF	TRBV7-9	TRBJ2-5	TRBD2
CSVVTGAGWGELFF	TRBV29-1	TRBJ2-2	NA
CASSNGTGVPQPQHF	TRBV7-9	TRBJ1-5	TRBD1
CSARTGLGSRTEAFF	TRBV20-1	TRBJ1-1	NA
CASSQPLLLAGRHEQFF	TRBV4-1	TRBJ2-1	TRBD2
CSGLLGGDYEQYF	TRBV29-1	TRBJ2-7	NA
CASSNSGGVLYGYTF	TRBV27	TRBJ1-2	TRBD1
CAISEGTTQYF	TRBV10-3	TRBJ2-3	NA
CASSLARPGRAKNIQYF	TRBV7-6	TRBJ2-4	NA
CASSERGWPGSTEAFF	TRBV2	TRBJ1-1	NA
CASSPFGPGDYGYTF	TRBV18	TRBJ1-2	NA
CASSPTAGIVNGYTF	TRBV11-2	TRBJ1-2	NA
CASSHQGLDGSGANVLTF	TRBV12-3/TRBV12-4	TRBJ2-6	NA
CASSRRGRVNIQYF	TRBV4-1	TRBJ2-4	NA
CASSEWGGSTDTQYF	TRBV25-1	TRBJ2-3	TRBD2
CASSQAPRYRSGNTIYF	TRBV4-1	TRBJ1-3	NA
CASSSSGTGGYGYTF	TRBV27	TRBJ1-2	TRBD1
CASSTRQGHSGNTIYF	TRBV28	TRBJ1-3	TRBD1
CASSPWVYPETQYF	TRBV7-9	TRBJ2-5	NA
CSVASPGLAIHEQYF	TRBV29-1	TRBJ2-7	TRBD2